The text below deals with one TCR beta chain. The target of this receptor is not known. From its cysteine to its phenylalanine, the CDR3 spans 16 amino acids. Only the CDR3 DNA is retained, 48 bases long and in frame from the first base. At the junction V is shortened by 0 bases and J by 2 bases; bases outside the gene matches: 2. Looking up the germline V gene yields CDR1 SGHDT and CDR2 YYEEEE. This sample is drawn from a study of cytomegalovirus exposure and HLA in healthy donors (dated by TCRdb to between 2016 and 2019). Concerning the study at large: In an earlier analysis of roughly 590 of the donors, 276 Gb of sequence data and approximately 100 million unique TCR beta sequences from 150 million to 200 million T cells were reported. The genetic ancestry cluster associated with self-reported Caucasian donors included 81% of the roughly 400 genotyped donors. Class I and class II HLA loci were covered by the typing at four-digit resolution. Donor age, sex, ethnicity and CMV serostatus were compiled together with the repertoire data. In a later analysis, previously published TCR beta repertoires from about 640 donors were re-analyzed and high-resolution HLA genotyping was added so that TCR occurrence patterns could be studied. An early release covering roughly 600 HLA-typed donors comprised 300 to 350 gigabases of sequencing data and approximately 80 million unique TCR sequences. The study aimed to test whether cataloging public T cell receptors could reveal signatures of past pathogen exposure. The study used immunosequencing to profile the T cell repertoires of under 700 subjects and linked those repertoires to cytomegalovirus serostatus. Genome-wide SNP genotypes for about 60% of the roughly 670 donors were used in a later genetic analysis, which treated that subset as a discovery cohort. Every discovery cohort repertoire had been produced on one sequencing platform. A separate validation cohort of 100 to 150 different subjects was used in addition to the approximately 610-subject first cohort. The number of donors typed differed by locus, with roughly 620-640 for A, B, C, DRB1 and DQB1, 522 for DQA1, under 610 for DPA1, and 400 to 490 for DPB1. To predict cytomegalovirus infection status, the study combined high-throughput TCR immunosequencing, statistical association of individual TCRs with disease status, and machine learning. Because of strong linkage in the cohort, roughly 5 DR-DQ haplotypes were treated as single units for association and clustering. In the later analysis, no new phenotypic data were used to find candidate immune exposures; instead, reliance was placed on TCR beta sequences and their occurrence across donors. On average, approximately 250,000 unique TCR beta nucleotide sequences were sequenced per donor among 398 genotyped donors of the cohort, with around 19% of those sequences being non-productive. To decide whether each TCR beta V gene segment behaved as functional or pseudogenic, an earlier analysis of several hundred of the donors relied on high-throughput TCR beta sequencing. General conclusions and limits of the study: Linkage disequilibrium might explain the correlated functional status among segregating V segments, but an unknown experimental factor could not be ruled out. According to a later analysis, TCR association rates differed among HLA loci, with DRB1 alleles showing the most associated TCRs and HLA-C alleles showing the fewest. A later analysis found that most CMV-associated TCR beta chains appeared HLA-restricted, with HLA associations seemingly driven largely by CMV exposure. The earlier analysis of approximately 560 of the donors excluded roughly 16 rarely observed V segments, including chromosome 9 orphons, because counts were too low. According to a later genetic analysis, donors in an Asian-associated ancestry cluster had fewer N-insertions in productive TCRs than the approximately 670-donor mean. A further reported finding was that TCR beta sequences accurately predicted the HLA-A and HLA-B alleles for most subjects in the first cohort. A cluster of highly shared sequence variants was judged likely to be a technical artifact of the sequencing pipeline. Assigning TCR associations to individual alleles was difficult when HLA alleles, especially DR and DQ, strongly co-occurred. Compared with equally common non-associated chains, HLA-associated TCR beta chains in a later analysis were more clonally expanded and had lower generation probabilities. Immune exposure information for the cohort was limited to CMV serostatus. Several of the top co-occurrence clusters appeared to be linked to parvovirus B19, influenza, CMV and Epstein-Barr virus, according to a later analysis. The presence/absence analyses assumed that sequencing depth was roughly uniform across donors, and that assumption may not be true. Broadly in line with IMGT annotations, most TCR beta V segments showed up in productive rearrangements about 87% or about 30% of the time in an earlier analysis of several hundred of the donors. The classifier was reported to diagnose cytomegalovirus status with high specificity and sensitivity in both the original cohort and the validation cohort. Across donors, most TCR sequences were observed very rarely, whereas some public TCRs were present in many individuals. The authors suggested that the approach could potentially be generalized to other disease states and immunological phenotypes. In the study, some 160 TCR beta chains were listed as associated with cytomegalovirus. A later genetic analysis associated a missense DCLRE1C variant with V-gene and J-gene trimming of TCR beta chains, and an independent cohort replicated the association. Three of the identified cytomegalovirus-associated TCR beta chains were confirmed in vitro to be specific for cytomegalovirus antigens. Some IMGT-functional V segments, including TRBV6-2 and TRBV6-3, could not be distinguished by the 87-base-pair reads and were therefore excluded. Because HLA typing was unavailable for some donors at each locus, only the typed subset was used in association tests. This cohort had only TCR beta chains sequenced, and the lack of alpha or paired-chain data limited which features could be detected. Specific HLA alleles were associated with 16,951 TCR beta sequences at a false discovery rate of 0.05 in a later analysis.

The library was obtained by the immunoSEQ multiplex PCR assay. For the multiplex PCR, a mixture combining 60 forward primers for TCR Vbeta segments and 13 reverse primers for TCR Jbeta segments was used. A multiplex PCR assay on genomic DNA amplified the CDR3 region of rearranged TCR beta genes. On the Illumina HiSeq System, the amplified TCR beta libraries were sequenced as 87-base-pair reads. Processing in the source paper ran as follows. A later analysis tallied around 87 million unique TCR beta chains across the 660 or so repertoires, and approximately 12 million of those chains were shared by two or more donors. A nearest-neighbor algorithm error-corrected the raw reads and collapsed the reads into unique sequences, merging closely related sequences to remove PCR and sequencing errors. To assign V, D and J gene segments, CDR3 sequences were aligned to IMGT reference sequences. Each retained sequence needed at least a six-nucleotide match to both a V gene segment and a J gene segment. A rearrangement was called productive if the CDR3 had no stop codons and remained in frame with V and J, and every other rearrangement was called non-productive. Following IMGT convention, CDR3 was defined as the stretch from the second conserved V-encoded cysteine to the conserved J-encoded phenylalanine. The earlier analysis of 587 of the donors excluded sequences that lacked an unambiguous match to a single V gene segment. In an earlier analysis of several hundred of the donors, V segments were called functional above 56.7% productive rearrangements and were called segregating when the between-donor standard deviation exceeded 5%. A statistical classification framework was developed to diagnose cytomegalovirus status using the catalog of TCR beta chain sequences. In a later analysis, V and J genes were assigned by comparing TCR nucleotide sequences against IMGT/GENE-DB human TR gene sequences. Using the TCRdist pipeline, a later analysis assigned CDR3 sequences along with most-parsimonious VDJ recombination scenarios. In a later analysis, every TCR beta chain was defined by the combination of its CDR3 amino acid sequence and its V-gene family, and reads without a unique V-gene family were dropped. To address suspected cross-contamination and a sequencing artifact, a later analysis removed 450 to 700 highly shared, low-generation-probability nucleotide sequences. A later analysis calculated a clonal expansion index for each public chain from normalized within-repertoire ranks of inferred template counts. A later analysis computed generation probabilities with a VDJ recombination model fitted to out-of-frame rearrangements, and checked the results against IGoR. Hypergeometric tests were used in a later analysis to score TCR-TCR, TCR-HLA and TCR-CMV co-occurrence, with a repertoire-size bias correction applied to the TCR pairs. A later analysis estimated false discovery rates by permuting HLA or CMV assignments 20 times. In a later analysis, co-occurring TCRs were grouped using DBSCAN, and TCRdist sequence similarity was added for clustering within HLA-allele-positive subsets. Repertoires with fewer than 30,000 or more than 120,000 public chains, plus five repertoires with anomalous nucleotide sharing, were excluded from co-occurrence clustering. As stored in TCRdb, this immuneACCESS dataset retains in-frame rearrangements with V and J assigned. A fraction of the clones does not appear; measured against another copy, unresolved V genes explain less than half of the discrepancy, and the remainder lacks a known reason. V and J calls and clone size are given by that table; D and trimming were obtained from the DNA. The sample table gives about 160,000 clones. Of the sample, about 1.2% falls within the top ten clones.

In total, approximately 690 healthy bone marrow donors made up the cohort. Cohort members were all nominally healthy when sampled, although unrecorded immune exposures were likely present. The donor tested CMV seronegative, placing the donor among the 350 or so seronegative members of the cohort. A peripheral blood sample was provided by each donor, and peripheral blood mononuclear cells were used for TCR beta sequencing. Genomic DNA extraction from the blood cell samples was performed with the Qiagen DNeasy Blood Extraction Kit. This TCR derives from a woman aged 60-75 years in good health and CMV-seronegative. Sequenced input: PBMCs. The receptor chain draws on TRBV5-6 and TRBJ2-2, with 9 bases aligning to TRBD2. The nucleotide sequence is TGTGCCAGCAGCTTGGGACTAGCGGATAACACCGGGGAGCTGTTTTTT. This translates into CASSLGLADNTGELFF. With all but the CDR3 taken from the reference TRBV5-6 and TRBJ2-2 genes, the full variable domain is: DAGVTQSPTHLIKTRGQQVTLRCSPKSGHDTVSWYQQALGQGPQFIFQYYEEEERQRGNFPDRFSGHQFPNYSSELNVNALLLGDSALYLCASSLGLADNTGELFFGEGSRLTVL.